What follows are 24 T cell receptor beta chains derived from one specimen sequenced in a study of blood T cell repertoires in COVID-19. Method: immunoSEQ multiplex PCR; TCRdb's copy keeps in-frame clones and lacks some. This sample carries under 110,000 clones, approximately 81% of them seen once, and the ten largest clones take around 1.9%. The specimen was peripheral blood. These TCRs come from a woman in her seventies with active or convalescent COVID-19.

The CDR3 reads CSVVNEYEQYF. The DNA for the CDR3 is TGCAGCGTTGTTAACGAGTACGAGCAGTACTTC. J is TRBJ2-7 and V is TRBV29-1; D remains ambiguous. The V and J ends lost 4 bases and 4 bases respectively, with 8 bases between them. CDR3 size: 11 residues. Germline CDR1 is SQVTM and CDR2 is ANQGSEA.

This clone was detected a few times. The V call is TRBV6-2 or TRBV6-3, the J call TRBJ2-7; TRBD1 aligns across 8 bases. The CDR3 sequence is 14 residues long. J was trimmed by 5 bases and V by 0 bases; bases with no gene match: 3. The germline gives CDR1 MNHEY, CDR2 SVGEGT. The DNA of the CDR3 is TGTGCCAGCAGTTACTCGGCAGGGGGCGACGAGCAGTACTTC. Protein product: CASSYSAGGDEQYF.

This clone showed up just once. The V gene is TRBV7-9, the J gene TRBJ1-3; no firm D call. The V and J ends lost 0 bases and 0 bases respectively, with 9 bases between them. Germline assignment: CDR1 SEHNR and CDR2 FQNEAQ (reference sequence). CDR3 size: 16 residues. This CDR3 is CASSLALASSGNTIYF. In DNA form, the CDR3 reads TGTGCCAGCAGCTTAGCGCTAGCTTCCTCTGGAAACACCATATATTTT.

The rearrangement joins TRBV19 to TRBJ1-3, with D possibly TRBD1 on 5 matching bases. CDR3 length: 14 residues. The germline V gene encodes CDR1 LNHDA and CDR2 SQIVND (reference sequence). V lost 7 bases to trimming and J lost 3 bases, with 13 bases between them. The CDR3 here is CASNRGGSGNTIYF. CDR3 bases: TGTGCCAGTAACCGGGGGGGGAGTGGAAACACCATATATTTT.

The chain employs TRBV2 and TRBJ1-6; D is undetermined. In germline, CDR1 is SNHLY, CDR2 FYNNEI. There are 14 residues in the CDR3. The V and J ends lost 4 bases and 4 bases respectively, with 8 bases between them. The CDR3 is CASSGLQYNSPLHF. CDR3 coding DNA: TGTGCCAGCAGTGGACTACAGTATAATTCACCCCTCCACTTT.

This chain links TRBV28 with TRBJ1-5; a weak D match, TRBD1 (6 bases). Germline-derived CDR1 and CDR2 are MDHEN and SYDVKM. This CDR3 is built from 16 residues. V was clipped by 2 bases and J by 1 base, with 12 bases between them. CDR3 coding DNA: TGTGCCAGCAGTTTACCCCTAGGGGGAAGCAATCAGCCCCAGCATTTT. Translation: CASSLPLGGSNQPQHF.

The chain couples TRBV15 to TRBJ1-2; possible D gene TRBD1, 6 bases. V lost 0 bases and J 8 bases, leaving 7 bases between the germline ends. Per the germline V gene, CDR1 is LNHNV and CDR2 is YYDKDF (reference sequence). The CDR3 length is 12 residues. The DNA of the CDR3 is TGTGCCACCAGCAGAGATCAGGGGGGCTACACCTTC. Its translation: CATSRDQGGYTF.

The chain uses TRBV6-1 and TRBJ2-7; 9 nucleotides match TRBD1. The CDR3 runs to 15 residues. The ends lost 1 base at V and 2 bases at J; junction bases unmatched: 3. Looked up from germline, CDR1 is MNHNS and CDR2 is SASEGT. Here the CDR3 reads CASSEGDRDTYEQYF. As DNA, the CDR3 is TGTGCCAGCAGTGAAGGGGACAGGGACACCTACGAGCAGTACTTC.

DNA for the CDR3: TGTGCCAGCAGTGAACGCGGACAGGGGTACACCATATATTTT. Amino acid sequence: CASSERGQGYTIYF. The chain joins TRBV2 to TRBJ1-3; 9 positions match TRBD1. The CDR3 is 14 residues long. With 2 bases clipped from V and 8 bases from J, the junction kept 4 bases outside the gene matches. Germline CDR1 reads SNHLY; CDR2 reads FYNNEI.

This clone has a handful of counts. The chain employs TRBV2 and TRBJ1-5; 9 nucleotides line up with TRBD1. Germline loops: CDR1 SNHLY, CDR2 FYNNEI. V dropped 6 bases and J dropped 0; count of bases not matched to a gene: 6. The CDR3 totals 16 residues. The CDR3 DNA reads as TGTGCCAGCAGGGGGACAGGGCTGAATAGCAATCAGCCCCAGCATTTT. It is translated as CASRGTGLNSNQPQHF.

This clone was observed a handful of times. The chain is built from TRBV15 and TRBJ1-4; D not resolved. The CDR3 is 16 amino acids. Germline CDR1 is LNHNV and CDR2 is YYDKDF (reference sequence). Trimming shortened V by 0 bases and J by 0 bases, and 8 bases separated the two germline ends. The CDR3 protein is CATSRDFPATNEKLFF. DNA for the CDR3: TGTGCCACCAGCAGAGATTTCCCGGCAACTAATGAAAAACTGTTTTTT.

This chain connects TRBV7-9 to TRBJ2-5, with TRBD2 matching over 14 bases. J gave up 2 bases and V 0 bases, and 8 bases lay outside the gene matches. From germline, CDR1 is SEHNR and CDR2 FQNEAQ (reference sequence). The CDR3 totals 19 residues. CDR3 loop: CASSLAGTSGSGGQETQYF. As DNA, the CDR3 is TGTGCCAGCAGCTTAGCCGGGACTAGCGGGAGTGGGGGACAAGAGACCCAGTACTTC.

V usage is TRBV19 and J usage is TRBJ1-1; D remains unclear. The CDR3 loop spans 13 amino acids. V was clipped by 5 bases and J by 1 base, with 8 bases between them. Germline values: CDR1 LNHDA, CDR2 SQIVND (reference sequence). DNA of the CDR3: TGTGCCAGTAGTTTCCGACAGAACACTGAAGCTTTCTTT. Its translation: CASSFRQNTEAFF. Using reference TRBV19 and TRBJ1-1 for the parts outside the CDR3, the full variable domain is DGGITQSPKYLFRKEGQNVTLSCEQNLNHDAMYWYRQDPGQGLRLIYYSQIVNDFQKGDIAEGYSVSREKKESFPLTVTSAQKNPTAFYLCASSFRQNTEAFFGQGTRLTVV.

This clone was seen more than once but under ten times. V is TRBV6-7 and J is TRBJ1-5, with D hard to call. Being an ORF, TRBV6-7 has a function that is uncertain. This CDR3 comprises 18 residues. V lost 5 bases and J 0 bases, leaving 20 bases between the germline ends. The CDR3 nucleotides are TGTGCCAGCAGTATCCTACCCCTACGCGGTTATAGCAATCAGCCCCAGCATTTT. Amino acids: CASSILPLRGYSNQPQHF.

This chain joins TRBV3-1 (or the pseudogene TRBV3-2) and TRBJ2-7, with TRBD2 matching 9 bases. The CDR3 extends over 15 amino acids. J was trimmed by 6 bases and V by 0 bases; bases with no gene match: 6. Germline-derived CDR1 and CDR2 are LGHDT and YNNKEL (reference sequence). The CDR3 loop reads CASSQDPSGRFEQYF. The CDR3 nucleotides read TGTGCCAGCAGCCAAGATCCAAGCGGGAGGTTCGAGCAGTACTTC.

The chain links TRBV7-2 to TRBJ1-2; no definite D call. The V gene lost 5 bases and the J gene lost 5 bases, with 15 bases spanning the gap. Germline values: CDR1 SGHTA, CDR2 FQGNSA. The CDR3 loop spans 14 amino acids. The CDR3: CASSPQSSSYGYTF. In DNA form, the CDR3 reads TGTGCCAGCAGCCCTCAGTCCTCATCTTATGGCTACACCTTC.

The rearrangement links TRBV11-2 to TRBJ2-3, with 7 bases aligning to TRBD1. CDR1 and CDR2 from the germline V gene are SGHAT and FQNNGV. V lost 4 bases and J lost 1; bases outside the gene matches: 5. The CDR3 loop spans 15 amino acids. The CDR3 spells CASSSSGTGTDTQYF. CDR3 in DNA: TGTGCCAGCAGCTCATCCGGGACAGGCACAGATACGCAGTATTTT.

This clone was counted only a few times. J is TRBJ1-5 and V is TRBV6-5; 10 bases are shared with TRBD1. V dropped 7 bases and J dropped 9; count of bases not matched to a gene: 9. The CDR3 sequence is 14 residues long. Germline V gene lookup returns CDR1 MNHEY and CDR2 SVGAGI. This CDR3 is CASKTGTGAPPQHF. In nucleotides, the CDR3 is TGTGCCAGCAAGACCGGGACAGGGGCCCCGCCCCAGCATTTT.

The rearrangement links TRBV7-8 to TRBJ2-3; TRBD2 matches at 7 bases. Losses at the gene ends were 7 bases for V and 3 bases for J; bases not matched to a gene: 4. The CDR3 totals 13 residues. Germline V gene data show CDR1 as SGHVS and CDR2 as FQNEAQ. The DNA for the CDR3 is TGTGCCAGCAACGGCGGGAGTACAGATACGCAGTATTTT. Amino acids: CASNGGSTDTQYF.

This sequence joins TRBV10-1 and TRBJ1-1, with TRBD1 as a possible D gene (5 bases). V lost 3 bases and J 0 bases, leaving 11 bases between the germline ends. Germline V gene sequence: CDR1 WNHNN, CDR2 SYGVQD (reference sequence). There are 15 residues in the CDR3. The CDR3 region has the DNA TGCGCCAGCAGTGAACAGGACATCATGAACACTGAAGCTTTCTTT. Its protein product is CASSEQDIMNTEAFF.

The chain couples TRBV7-2 to TRBJ1-1; D is possibly TRBD1 (5 bases). CDR1 is SGHTA, CDR2 FQGNSA, per germline. V was clipped by 7 bases and J by 1 base, with 10 bases between them. The CDR3 extends over 13 amino acids. CDR3 residues: CASTLGGNTEAFF. CDR3 nucleotides: TGTGCCAGCACTCTCGGGGGGAACACTGAAGCTTTCTTT.

The V gene is TRBV28, the J gene TRBJ2-1; 9 nucleotides line up with TRBD1. The CDR3 is 15 amino acids. With V trimmed by 4 bases and J by 2 bases, 3 bases remained unmatched. Germline-derived CDR1 and CDR2 are MDHEN and SYDVKM. The CDR3, as DNA: TGTGCCAGCAGTTCCGGGACAGGGACCTACAATGAGCAGTTCTTC. Translating gives CASSSGTGTYNEQFF. The whole variable domain, remainder taken from reference TRBV28 and TRBJ2-1, is DVKVTQSSRYLVKRTGEKVFLECVQDMDHENMFWYRQDPGLGLRLIYFSYDVKMKEKGDIPEGYSVSREKKERFSLILESASTNQTSMYLCASSSGTGTYNEQFFGPGTRLTVL.

The chain links TRBV5-1 to TRBJ2-6; D remains unclear. The CDR3 has 14 residues. The V end lost 0 bases, the J end lost 4 bases, and 5 bases lay between the germline ends. Germline CDR1 reads SGHRS; CDR2 reads YFSETQ. The CDR3: CASSLAVGANVLTF. The CDR3 bases are TGCGCCAGCAGCTTGGCGGTAGGGGCCAACGTCCTGACTTTC.

The chain is built from TRBV12-5 and TRBJ2-1, with 10 bases that match TRBD2. Germline lookup yields CDR1 LGHNT and CDR2 FRNRAP. The CDR3 consists of 15 residues. V shed 3 bases and J 4 bases; nucleotides not matched to a gene: 3. CDR3 sequence reads: CASGFIAGGYNEQFF. The CDR3 DNA reads as TGTGCTAGTGGTTTCATAGCGGGAGGATACAATGAGCAGTTCTTC.